The clone carrying this T cell receptor beta chain was observed once. This specimen belongs to a study of OX40 agonist ivuxolimab in advanced cancers. Study at large: Anti-PD-1, anti-PD-L1 or anti-CTLA-4 therapy given earlier was allowed, and 40% had some.

Autoimmune disease history or systemic immunosuppression led to patient exclusion. Clones were read by immunoSEQ multiplex PCR, and TCRdb kept only the in-frame ones, dropping some. Of around 64,000 clones in the sample, around 90% were seen once. V dropped 5 bases and J dropped 0 bases, with 3 bases sitting between them. Germline V gene data show CDR1 as SGDLS and CDR2 as YYNGEE. There are 13 residues in the CDR3. This sample comprised CD4+ or CD8+ T cells sorted from blood, obtained in a trial of the OX40 agonist ivuxolimab. The J gene is TRBJ1-6, the V gene TRBV9; D gene ambiguous. This clonotype was sampled from an adult with an advanced solid tumor such as melanoma, head and neck, liver or kidney cancer. This CDR3 reads CASRGSYNSPLHF. CDR3 sequence (DNA): TGTGCCAGCAGGGGCTCCTATAATTCACCCCTCCACTTT.